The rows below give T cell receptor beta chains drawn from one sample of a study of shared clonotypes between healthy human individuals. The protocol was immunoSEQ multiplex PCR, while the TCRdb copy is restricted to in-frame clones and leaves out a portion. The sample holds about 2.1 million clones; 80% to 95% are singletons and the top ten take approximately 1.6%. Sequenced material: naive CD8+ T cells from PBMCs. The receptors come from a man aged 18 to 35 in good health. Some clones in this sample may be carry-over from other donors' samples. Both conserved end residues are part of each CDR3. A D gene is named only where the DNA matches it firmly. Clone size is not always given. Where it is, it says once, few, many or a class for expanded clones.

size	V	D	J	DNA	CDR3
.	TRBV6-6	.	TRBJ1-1	TGTGCCAGCAGGGGTCAGAAGAAGAACACTGAAGCTTTCTTT	CASRGQKKNTEAFF
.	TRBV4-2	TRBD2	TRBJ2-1	TGTGCCAGCAGCCCCGGACTAGCGGGTGAGCAGTTCTTC	CASSPGLAGEQFF
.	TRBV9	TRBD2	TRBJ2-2	TGTGCCAGCAGCGCCGTAGCGGGAGCTCCCACTTTTCACACCGGGGAGCTGTTTTTT	CASSAVAGAPTFHTGELFF
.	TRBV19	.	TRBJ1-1	TGTGCCAGTAGTACCGATCCAACCGAAGCTTTCTTT	CASSTDPTEAFF
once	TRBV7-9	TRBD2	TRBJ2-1	TGTGCCAGCGGACCCAACGGGAGGGGATATGAGCAGTTCTTC	CASGPNGRGYEQFF
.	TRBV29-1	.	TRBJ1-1	TGCAGCGTTACCCTAGGAGTTACTGAAGCTTTCTTT	CSVTLGVTEAFF
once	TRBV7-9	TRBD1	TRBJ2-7	TGTGCCAGTCGCGGGACAGGGAACTACGAGCAGTACTTC	CASRGTGNYEQYF
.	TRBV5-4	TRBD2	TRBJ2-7	TGTGCCAGCAGCCCCGGGAGGGCCGACGAGCAGTACTTC	CASSPGRADEQYF
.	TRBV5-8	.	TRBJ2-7	TGTGCCAGCAGCTTGTCACCGGGGGGCCTACGAGAGCAGTACTTC	CASSLSPGGLREQYF
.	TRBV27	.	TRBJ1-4	TGTGCCAGCAGTTTCTACCCGTATGAAAAACTGTTTTTT	CASSFYPYEKLFF
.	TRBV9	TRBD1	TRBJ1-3	TGTGCCAGCAGCGTAGGGAGGGGACAGGGGGCGAGAGCGGACACCATATATTTT	CASSVGRGQGARADTIYF
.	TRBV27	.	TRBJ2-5	TGTGCCAGCAGTCCCAGGCGGGGCCAAGAGACCCAGTACTTC	CASSPRRGQETQYF
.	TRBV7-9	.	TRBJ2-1	TGTGCCAGCAGCTTAGTAAAGGGGGGTTACAATGAGCAGTTCTTC	CASSLVKGGYNEQFF
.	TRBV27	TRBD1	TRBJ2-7	TGTGCCAGCAGTTCCGGACAGGGTGTTGGGTCCTACGAGCAGTACTTC	CASSSGQGVGSYEQYF
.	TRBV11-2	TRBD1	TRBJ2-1	TGTGCCAGCAGCTTAGGATCGGACAGGCCATTCAATGAGCAGTTCTTC	CASSLGSDRPFNEQFF
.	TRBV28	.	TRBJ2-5	TGTGCCAGCAGTTTAGGCGGGACCGAGACCCAGTACTTC	CASSLGGTETQYF
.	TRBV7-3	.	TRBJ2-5	TGTGCCAGCAGCTTAGTGGGCACGGGAGAGACCCAGTACTTC	CASSLVGTGETQYF
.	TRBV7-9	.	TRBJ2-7	TGTGCCAGCAGCTTAGTACCCTTAGGGTACGAGCAGTACTTC	CASSLVPLGYEQYF
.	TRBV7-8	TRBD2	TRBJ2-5	TGTGCCAGCAGCCCAGAGGGACTATGGGGAGAGACCCAGTACTTC	CASSPEGLWGETQYF
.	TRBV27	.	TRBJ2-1	TGTGCCAGCAGTTTATTCCTCTACAATGAGCAGTTCTTC	CASSLFLYNEQFF
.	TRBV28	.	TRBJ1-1	TGTGCCAGCAGTTTGGGGCAGAAAGGCGATTTGGACACTGAAGCTTTCTTT	CASSLGQKGDLDTEAFF
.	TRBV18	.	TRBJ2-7	TGTGCCAGCTCACCAAAAGACAATCCCTACGAGCAGTACTTC	CASSPKDNPYEQYF
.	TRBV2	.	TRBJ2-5	TGTGCCAGCAGCCTACTAGGGACGGGCCTAAAAGAGACCCAGTACTTC	CASSLLGTGLKETQYF